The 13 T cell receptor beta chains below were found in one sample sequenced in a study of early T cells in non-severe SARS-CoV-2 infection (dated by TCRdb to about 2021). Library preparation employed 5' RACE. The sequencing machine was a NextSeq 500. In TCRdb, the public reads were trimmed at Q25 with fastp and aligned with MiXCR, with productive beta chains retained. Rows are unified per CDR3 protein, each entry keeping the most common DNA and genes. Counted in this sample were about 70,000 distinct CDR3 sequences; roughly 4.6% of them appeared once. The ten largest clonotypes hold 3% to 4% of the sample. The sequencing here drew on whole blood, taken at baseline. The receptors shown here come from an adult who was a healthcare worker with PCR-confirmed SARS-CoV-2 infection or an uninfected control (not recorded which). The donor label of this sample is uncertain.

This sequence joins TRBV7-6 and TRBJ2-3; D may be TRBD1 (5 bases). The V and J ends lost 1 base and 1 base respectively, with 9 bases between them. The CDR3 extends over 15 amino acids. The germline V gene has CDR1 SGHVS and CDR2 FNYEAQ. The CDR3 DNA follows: TGTGCCAGCAGCTTAGTGTCAGGGCGCACAGATACGCAGTATTTT. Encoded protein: CASSLVSGRTDTQYF.

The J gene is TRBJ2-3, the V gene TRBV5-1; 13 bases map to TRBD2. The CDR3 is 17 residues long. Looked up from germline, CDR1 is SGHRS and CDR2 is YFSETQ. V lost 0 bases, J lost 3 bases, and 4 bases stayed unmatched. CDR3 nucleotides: TGCGCCAGCAGCTTGGCCAGGACTAGCGGGGGTACAGATACGCAGTATTTT. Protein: CASSLARTSGGTDTQYF.

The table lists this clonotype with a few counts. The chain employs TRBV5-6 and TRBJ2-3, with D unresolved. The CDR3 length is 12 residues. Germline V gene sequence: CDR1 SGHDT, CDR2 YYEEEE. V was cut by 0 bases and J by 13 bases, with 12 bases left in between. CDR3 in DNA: TGTGCCAGCAGCTTGGGGACGGCTCGGGAGTATTTT. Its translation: CASSLGTAREYF.

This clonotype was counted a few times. The CDR3 DNA sequence: TGTGCCAGCAGCCCCGGGACTAGGGAGACCCAGTACTTC. Its translation is CASSPGTRETQYF. V is TRBV28 and J is TRBJ2-5; 8 positions agree with TRBD2. The V segment lost 6 bases and the J segment 5 bases; nucleotides outside the gene matches: 5. Germline values: CDR1 MDHEN, CDR2 SYDVKM. This CDR3 has 13 residues.

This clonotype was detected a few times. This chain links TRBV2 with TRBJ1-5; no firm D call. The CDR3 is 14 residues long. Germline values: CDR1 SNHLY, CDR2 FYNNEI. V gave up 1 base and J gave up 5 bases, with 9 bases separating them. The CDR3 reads CASSEVSVYQPQHF. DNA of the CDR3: TGTGCCAGCAGTGAAGTCAGCGTCTATCAGCCCCAGCATTTT.

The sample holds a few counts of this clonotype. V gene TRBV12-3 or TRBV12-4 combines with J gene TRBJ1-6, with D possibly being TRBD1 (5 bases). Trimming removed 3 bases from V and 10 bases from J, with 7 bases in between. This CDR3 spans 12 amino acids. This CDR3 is CASSFRGSPLHF. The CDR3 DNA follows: TGTGCCAGCAGTTTCCGGGGGTCACCCCTCCACTTT.

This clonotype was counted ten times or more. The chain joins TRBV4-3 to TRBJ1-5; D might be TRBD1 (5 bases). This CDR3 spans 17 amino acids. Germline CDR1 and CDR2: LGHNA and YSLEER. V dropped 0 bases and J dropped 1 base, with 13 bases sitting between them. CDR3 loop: CASSQDARGRSNQPQHF. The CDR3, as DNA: TGCGCCAGCAGCCAAGATGCGAGGGGCAGGAGCAATCAGCCCCAGCATTTT.

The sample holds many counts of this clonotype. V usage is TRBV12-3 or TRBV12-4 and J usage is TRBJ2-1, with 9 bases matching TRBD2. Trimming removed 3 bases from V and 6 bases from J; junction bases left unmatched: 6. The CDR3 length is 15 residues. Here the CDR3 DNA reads TGTGCCAGCAGTTTGGCTAGCGGGGACTTCAATGAGCAGTTCTTC. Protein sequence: CASSLASGDFNEQFF.

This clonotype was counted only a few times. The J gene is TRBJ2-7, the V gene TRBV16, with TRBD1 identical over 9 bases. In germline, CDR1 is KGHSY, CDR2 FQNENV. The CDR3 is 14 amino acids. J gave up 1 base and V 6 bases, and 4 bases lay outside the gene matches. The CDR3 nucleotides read TGTGCCAGCAGTCCCGACAGGGGGTCCTACGAGCAGTACTTC. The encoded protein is CASSPDRGSYEQYF.

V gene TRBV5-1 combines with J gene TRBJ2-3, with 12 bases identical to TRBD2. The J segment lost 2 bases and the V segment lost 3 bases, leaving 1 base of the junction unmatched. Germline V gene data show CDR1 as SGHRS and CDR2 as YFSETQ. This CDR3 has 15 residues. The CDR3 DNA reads TGCGCCAGCAGCTGGACTAGCGGGGCCACAGATACGCAGTATTTT. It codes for CASSWTSGATDTQYF.

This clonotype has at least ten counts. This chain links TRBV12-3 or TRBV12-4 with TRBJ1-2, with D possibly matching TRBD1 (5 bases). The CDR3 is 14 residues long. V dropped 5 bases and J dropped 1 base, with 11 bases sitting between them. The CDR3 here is CASSPIGVNYGYTF. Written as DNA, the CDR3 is TGTGCCAGCAGTCCAATAGGGGTTAACTATGGCTACACCTTC.

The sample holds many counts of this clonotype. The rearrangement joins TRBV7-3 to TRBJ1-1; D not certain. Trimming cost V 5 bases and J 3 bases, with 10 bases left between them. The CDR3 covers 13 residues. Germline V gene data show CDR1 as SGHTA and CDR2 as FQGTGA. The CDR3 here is CASSQGRDTEAFF. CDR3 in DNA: TGTGCCAGCAGCCAAGGACGGGACACTGAAGCTTTCTTT.

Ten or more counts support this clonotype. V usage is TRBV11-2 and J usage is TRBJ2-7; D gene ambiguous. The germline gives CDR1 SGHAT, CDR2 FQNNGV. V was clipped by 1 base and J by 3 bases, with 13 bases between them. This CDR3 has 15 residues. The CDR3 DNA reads TGTGCCAGCAGCTTAGCCCAGGATGGATACTACGAGCAGTACTTC. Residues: CASSLAQDGYYEQYF.